This TCR beta chain was sequenced in a study of T cells in Graves' hyperthyroidism and ophthalmopathy. The overall study: The blood sample was taken at first diagnosis, before treatment began. Regarding the study as a whole: Ophthalmopathy and stable hyperthyroidism were separated by a 13 V-J model. Before onset, by a median of approximately 5.9 months, the model predicted ophthalmopathy. Within blood appeared most thyroid clonotypes that had expanded above 0.001.

This clonotype was found a few times. No antigen is known for it. CDR1 is SGHNT, CDR2 YENEEA, per germline. The CDR3 is 16 amino acids. The ends lost 5 bases at V and 6 bases at J; junction bases unmatched: 5. The CDR3 regions of TCR beta were amplified from RNA transcripts. TCR CDR3 underwent first-round RT-PCR with the HTBI primer set. TCRdb used MiXCR to reprocess the multiplex PCR reads, holding one entry per CDR3 protein. The sample holds about 460,000 distinct CDR3 sequences; around a fifth are singletons and the top ten take under 55%. Sequencing was done on a sample of blood. The clonotype comes from a woman aged 70 to 79 with Graves' ophthalmopathy. V and J are TRBV11-3 and TRBJ2-1, with 15 bases that match TRBD2. The CDR3 sequence: CASSARTSGRVNEQFF. The CDR3 DNA reads as TGTGCCAGCAGCGCCCGGACTAGCGGGAGGGTCAATGAGCAGTTCTTC.